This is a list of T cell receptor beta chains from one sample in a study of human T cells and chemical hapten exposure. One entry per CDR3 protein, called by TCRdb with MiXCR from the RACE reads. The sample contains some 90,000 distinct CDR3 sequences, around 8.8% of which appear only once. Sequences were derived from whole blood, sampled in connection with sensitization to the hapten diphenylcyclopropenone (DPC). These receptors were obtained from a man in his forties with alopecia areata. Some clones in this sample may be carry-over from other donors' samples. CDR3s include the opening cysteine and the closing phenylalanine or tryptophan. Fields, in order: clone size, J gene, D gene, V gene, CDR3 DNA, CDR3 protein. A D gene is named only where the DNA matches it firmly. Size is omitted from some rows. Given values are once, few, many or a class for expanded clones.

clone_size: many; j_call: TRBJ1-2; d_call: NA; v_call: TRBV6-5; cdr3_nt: TGTGCCAGCAGTCCCCTGCGACCAGGGGATTATGGCTACACCTTC; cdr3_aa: CASSPLRPGDYGYTF
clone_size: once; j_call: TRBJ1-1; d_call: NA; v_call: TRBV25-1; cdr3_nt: TGTGCCAGCAAGAGGCCCGGACATTCGAACACTGAAGCTTTCTTT; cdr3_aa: CASKRPGHSNTEAFF
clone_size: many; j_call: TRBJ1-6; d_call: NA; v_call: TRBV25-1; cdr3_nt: TGTGCCAGCAGTTTTCTATATAATTCACCCCTCCACTTT; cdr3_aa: CASSFLYNSPLHF
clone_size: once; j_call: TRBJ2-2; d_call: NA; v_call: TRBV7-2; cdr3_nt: TGTGCCAGCAGCTTGTCATGGGTCACCGGGGAGCTGTTTTTT; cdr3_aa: CASSLSWVTGELFF
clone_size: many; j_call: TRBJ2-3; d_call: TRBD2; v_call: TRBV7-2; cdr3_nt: TGTGCCAGCAGCCTGCCTGGACTAGCCACAGATACGCAGTATTTT; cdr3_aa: CASSLPGLATDTQYF
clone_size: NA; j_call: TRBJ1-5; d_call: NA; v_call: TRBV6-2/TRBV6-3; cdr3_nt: TGTGCCAGCAGTCCACCGTTGGGGGCCGGTCAGCCCCAGCATTTT; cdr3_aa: CASSPPLGAGQPQHF
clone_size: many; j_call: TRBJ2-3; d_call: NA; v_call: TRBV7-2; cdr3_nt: TGTGCCAGCAGCTTAAGGGGGGGCCGCCCTGGCACAGATACGCAGTATTTT; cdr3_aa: CASSLRGGRPGTDTQYF
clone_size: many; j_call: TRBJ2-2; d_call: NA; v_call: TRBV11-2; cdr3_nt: TGTGCCAGCAGCTTAACCGAGGGAACTGAGCTGTTTTTT; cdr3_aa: CASSLTEGTELFF
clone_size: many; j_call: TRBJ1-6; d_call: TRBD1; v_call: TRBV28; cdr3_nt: TGTGCCAGCAGTCTTCCCGGGGACAGGTCACCCCTCCACTTT; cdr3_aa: CASSLPGDRSPLHF
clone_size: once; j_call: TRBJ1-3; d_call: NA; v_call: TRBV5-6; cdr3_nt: TGTGCCAGCAGCTCCCCGGGACTGAACTCTGGAAACACCATATATTTT; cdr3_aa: CASSSPGLNSGNTIYF
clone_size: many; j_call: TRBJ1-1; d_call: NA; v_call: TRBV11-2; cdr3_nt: TGTGCCAGCAGCTTAAAGCCGAACACTGAAGCTTTCTTT; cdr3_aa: CASSLKPNTEAFF
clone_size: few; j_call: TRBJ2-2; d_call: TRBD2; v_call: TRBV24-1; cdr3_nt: TGTGCCACCAGTGACGCCTTGCGGGAGGCCGGGGAGCTGTTTTTT; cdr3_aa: CATSDALREAGELFF
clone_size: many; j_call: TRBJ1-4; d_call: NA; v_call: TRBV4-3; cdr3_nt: TGCGCCAGCAGCCAAGATTACGGGATCAGGGCAACTAATGAAAAACTGTTTTTT; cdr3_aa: CASSQDYGIRATNEKLFF
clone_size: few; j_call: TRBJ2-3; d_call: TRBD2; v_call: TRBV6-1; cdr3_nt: TGTGCCAGCAGTGGTTCCCCTAGCGGGAACACAGATACGCAGTATTTT; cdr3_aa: CASSGSPSGNTDTQYF
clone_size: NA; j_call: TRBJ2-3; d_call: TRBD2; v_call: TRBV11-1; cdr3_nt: TGTGCCAGCAGCGAACTAGCGGGAGGACGGGGAGATACGCAGTATTTT; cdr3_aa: CASSELAGGRGDTQYF
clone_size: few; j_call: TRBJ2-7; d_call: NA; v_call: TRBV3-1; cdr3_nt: TGTGCCAGCAGCCCGTCGCGGGGCTCCTACGAGCAGTACTTC; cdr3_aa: CASSPSRGSYEQYF
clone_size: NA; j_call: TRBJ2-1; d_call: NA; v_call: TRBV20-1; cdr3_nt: TGCAGTGCCACCCCAACTAGGGGGGGCAATGAGCAGTTCTTC; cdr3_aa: CSATPTRGGNEQFF
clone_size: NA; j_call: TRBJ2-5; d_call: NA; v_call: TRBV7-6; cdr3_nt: TGTGCCAGCAGCCCCGGGGTCGCGAGCCAAGAGACCCAGTACTTC; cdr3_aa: CASSPGVASQETQYF
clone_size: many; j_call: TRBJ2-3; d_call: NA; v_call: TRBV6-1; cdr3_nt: TGTGCCAGCAGTGAAAGGACTAGCACAGATACGCAGTATTTT; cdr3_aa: CASSERTSTDTQYF
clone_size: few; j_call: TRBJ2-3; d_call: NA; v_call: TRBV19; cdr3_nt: TGTGCCAGTAGTACGGAATATACGCAGTATTTT; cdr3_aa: CASSTEYTQYF
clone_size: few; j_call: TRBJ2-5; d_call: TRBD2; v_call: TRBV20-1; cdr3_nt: TGCAGTGCTAGAGGGAAGTCCGCCGGGACTAGCTTGGAGACCCAGTACTTC; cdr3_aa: CSARGKSAGTSLETQYF
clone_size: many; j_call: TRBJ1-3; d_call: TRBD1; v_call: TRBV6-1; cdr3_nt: TGTGCCAGCAGTGAACTATGGACAGGCATCTCTGGAAACACCATATATTTT; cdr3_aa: CASSELWTGISGNTIYF
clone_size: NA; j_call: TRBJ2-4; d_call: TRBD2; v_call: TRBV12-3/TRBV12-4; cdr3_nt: TGTGCCAGCAGTTTAGCTGGGACTAGCGGTTACAAAAACATTCAGTACTTC; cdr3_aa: CASSLAGTSGYKNIQYF
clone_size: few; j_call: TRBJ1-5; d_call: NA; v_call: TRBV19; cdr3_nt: TGTGCCAGTAGTAACCGGGAGAATAATCAGCCCCAGCATTTT; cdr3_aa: CASSNRENNQPQHF
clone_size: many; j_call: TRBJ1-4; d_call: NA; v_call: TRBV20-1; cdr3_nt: TGCAGTGCTAGAGTCCGCAGAGCAACTAATGAAAAACTGTTTTTT; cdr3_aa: CSARVRRATNEKLFF
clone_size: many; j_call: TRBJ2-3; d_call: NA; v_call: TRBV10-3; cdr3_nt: TGTGCCATCACTGGGGGGGCAAGCACAGATACGCAGTATTTT; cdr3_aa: CAITGGASTDTQYF
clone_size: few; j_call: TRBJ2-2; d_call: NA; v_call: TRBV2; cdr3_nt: TGTGCCACCGTGGGGGGTGACAGAACCACCGGGGAGCTGTTTTTT; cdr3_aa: CATVGGDRTTGELFF
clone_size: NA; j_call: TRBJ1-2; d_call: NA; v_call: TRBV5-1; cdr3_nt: TGCGCCAGCAGCTTGGGGATGACCGCTAACTATGGCTACACCTTC; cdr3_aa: CASSLGMTANYGYTF
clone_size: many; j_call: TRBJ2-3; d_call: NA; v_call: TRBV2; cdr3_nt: TGTGCCAGCGGATTGGGGCCAGATACGCAGTATTTT; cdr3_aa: CASGLGPDTQYF
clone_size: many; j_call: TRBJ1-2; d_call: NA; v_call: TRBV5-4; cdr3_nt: TGTGCCAGCAGCCCCAAATCGACAGGTTTCGGTCACTACACCTTC; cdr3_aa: CASSPKSTGFGHYTF
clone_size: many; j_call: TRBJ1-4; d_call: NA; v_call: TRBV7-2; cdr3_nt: TGTGCCAGCAGCTTCTACCAGCCGTCTAATGAAAAACTGTTTTTT; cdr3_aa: CASSFYQPSNEKLFF
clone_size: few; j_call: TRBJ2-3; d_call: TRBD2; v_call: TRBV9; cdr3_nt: TGTGCCAGCAGCGTGGGGGGACTAGCGCAAATACGCATGTATTTT; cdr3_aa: CASSVGGLAQIRMYF
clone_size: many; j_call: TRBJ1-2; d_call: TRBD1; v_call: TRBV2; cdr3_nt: TGTGCCAGCAGACCGGACAGGGCGAAGGGTCCTAACTATGGCTACACCTTC; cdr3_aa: CASRPDRAKGPNYGYTF
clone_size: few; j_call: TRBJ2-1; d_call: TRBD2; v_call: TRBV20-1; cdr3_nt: TGCAGTGCTAGCACCCTAGCGGTGATCCACAATGAGCAGTTCTTC; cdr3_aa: CSASTLAVIHNEQFF
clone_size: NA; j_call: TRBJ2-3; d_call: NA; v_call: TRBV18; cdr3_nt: TGTGCCAGCTCCAGCTCCTTGAACAGCCCAGATACGCAGTATTTT; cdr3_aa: CASSSSLNSPDTQYF
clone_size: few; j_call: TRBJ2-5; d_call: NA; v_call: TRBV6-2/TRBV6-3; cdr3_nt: TGTGCCAGCAGTTACTCCTTGGCGGGGTCCGGGGAGACCCAGTACTTC; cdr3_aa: CASSYSLAGSGETQYF
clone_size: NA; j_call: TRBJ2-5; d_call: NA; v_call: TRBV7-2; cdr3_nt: TGTGCCAGCAGCTTAGCCCAAGGGAGTCAAGAGACCCAGTACTTC; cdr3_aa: CASSLAQGSQETQYF
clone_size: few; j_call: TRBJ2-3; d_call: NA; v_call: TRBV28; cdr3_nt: TGTGCCAGCCATCCTCCGGGCACAGATACGCAGTATTTT; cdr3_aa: CASHPPGTDTQYF
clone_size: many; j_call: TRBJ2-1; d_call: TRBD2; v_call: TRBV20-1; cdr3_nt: TGCAGTGCTCCAGTTGGGACTAGCGGGAGCTATGAGCAGTTCTTC; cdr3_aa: CSAPVGTSGSYEQFF
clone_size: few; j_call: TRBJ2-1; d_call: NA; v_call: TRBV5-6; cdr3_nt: TGTGCCAGCAGCTTGGGACAGAGCTCCTACAATGAGCAGTTCTTC; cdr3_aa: CASSLGQSSYNEQFF
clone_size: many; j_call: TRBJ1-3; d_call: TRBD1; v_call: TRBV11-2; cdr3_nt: TGTGCCAGCAGCGCGGACAGGGGGATTGGAAACACCATATATTTT; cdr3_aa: CASSADRGIGNTIYF